Listed below are T cell receptor beta chains from one sample, sequenced in a study of glioma-infiltrating T cells. TCRdb reanalysed the multiplex PCR reads using MiXCR and keeps one entry per CDR3 protein. Among over 140,000 distinct CDR3 sequences listed, about two fifths were seen once. The sample taken for sequencing was glioma tissue, nonneoplastic brain tissue, or PBMCs (not recorded which). These TCRs come from a human donor with low-grade glioma or glioblastoma, undergoing nonglioma brain surgery, or in good health (not recorded which). CDR3s include the opening cysteine and the closing phenylalanine or tryptophan. Each record gives: V gene, D gene, J gene, clone size, CDR3 DNA, CDR3 protein. The D gene is left open where the match is weak. The size of a clone is reported for some rows only, either as once, few or many, or as a class for expanded clones.

TRBV12-3/TRBV12-4	TRBD2	TRBJ2-3	-	TGTGCCAGCAACCAGGCGGGAGTTCAAGATACGCAGTATTTT	CASNQAGVQDTQYF
TRBV28	-	TRBJ1-1	few	TGTGCCAGCAGTCCTCACGGCGGCACTGAAGCTTTCTTT	CASSPHGGTEAFF
TRBV7-9	TRBD2	TRBJ2-7	few	TGTGCCAGCAGCTCCCCGACTAGCGGGAGAGGCTACGAGCAGTACTTC	CASSSPTSGRGYEQYF
TRBV20-1	TRBD2	TRBJ2-3	-	TGCAGTGTTACAAACGAACTAGCGGGATTCACAGATACGCAGTATTTT	CSVTNELAGFTDTQYF
TRBV3-1	-	TRBJ2-5	-	TGTGCCAGCAGCCAAGAGCGCGGCCGTGGCGACGGAGAGACCCAGTACTTC	CASSQERGRGDGETQYF
TRBV7-6	-	TRBJ2-3	-	TGTGCTAGCAGCTTAGCGTACACAGCCGATACGCAGTATTTT	CASSLAYTADTQYF
TRBV4-1	-	TRBJ2-2	-	TGCGCCAGCAGCCAAGAAACCGGGCTGGCCACCGGGGAGCTGTTTTTT	CASSQETGLATGELFF
TRBV6-6	-	TRBJ1-1	-	TGTGCCAGCAGTTACAGGAACACTGAAGCTTTCTTT	CASSYRNTEAFF
TRBV28	-	TRBJ1-1	few	TGTGCCAGCAGTTTGGGGGGACGGGGCTCGGCTTTCTTT	CASSLGGRGSAFF
TRBV6-6	-	TRBJ2-5	-	TGTGCCAGCAGTTCTACAGTGAGCCCCCCTCGGGAGACCCAGTACTTC	CASSSTVSPPRETQYF
TRBV6-1	-	TRBJ1-3	few	TGTGCCAGCATATCCGGGACATCGGCTGGAAACACCATATATTTT	CASISGTSAGNTIYF
TRBV6-1	-	TRBJ2-3	many	TGTGCCAGCCGCACCACAGATACGCAGTATTTT	CASRTTDTQYF
TRBV25-1	-	TRBJ2-1	few	TGTGCCAGCAGTGAGTACAATGAGCAGTTCTTC	CASSEYNEQFF
TRBV6-2/TRBV6-3	TRBD1	TRBJ2-1	-	TGTGCCAGCAGTTACTCAGGGACAGGGCAGAACAATGAGCAGTTCTTC	CASSYSGTGQNNEQFF
TRBV6-5	TRBD2	TRBJ2-1	-	TGTGCCAGCGGTGTTCTAGCGGGAGGCCTCTACAATGAGCAGTTCTTC	CASGVLAGGLYNEQFF
TRBV11-2	-	TRBJ1-5	-	TGTGCCAGCAGCTTAGGACAGGCAAATCAGCCCCAGCATTTT	CASSLGQANQPQHF
TRBV6-1	-	TRBJ2-1	few	TGTGCCAGCAGTACGGGTTTCAACGTGTTCTTC	CASSTGFNVFF
TRBV6-1	TRBD1	TRBJ1-1	few	TGTGCCAGCAGGTTACAGGGGACGTGGACTGAAGCTTTCTTT	CASRLQGTWTEAFF
TRBV6-5	-	TRBJ2-7	few	TGTGCCAGCAGGGGGGGGCTGGAAGAGCAGTACTTC	CASRGGLEEQYF
TRBV7-2	TRBD1	TRBJ1-2	-	TGTGCCAGCAGCCTAGGGACAGGGAATGGCTACACCTTC	CASSLGTGNGYTF
TRBV2	-	TRBJ2-3	-	TGTGCCAGCAGGGCAGATACGCAGTATTTT	CASRADTQYF
TRBV27	-	TRBJ1-6	few	TGTGCCAGCCAATCCTCCAGACAGCTAATGAATTCACCCCTCCACTTT	CASQSSRQLMNSPLHF
TRBV19	-	TRBJ1-5	-	TGTGCCAGTAGTCAATGGGGGCAGGGAGAAAATCAGCCCCAGCATTTT	CASSQWGQGENQPQHF
TRBV20-1	TRBD2	TRBJ2-1	few	TGCAGTGCCCCTACTGCGGGAGTGTACAATGAGCAGTTCTTC	CSAPTAGVYNEQFF
TRBV7-9	TRBD2	TRBJ2-5	-	TGTGCCAGCAGCCAGACTAGCGGGAGAGAAGAGACCCAGTACTTC	CASSQTSGREETQYF
TRBV4-1	TRBD2	TRBJ2-1	-	TGCGCCAGCAGACGCTCCGCGGAAGCGGGAGGGCCTGATTTCTTC	CASRRSAEAGGPDFF
TRBV6-6	-	TRBJ2-7	-	TGTGCCAGCAGAGGACAACAGGTATCCTACGAGCAGTACTTC	CASRGQQVSYEQYF
TRBV5-1	TRBD2	TRBJ2-3	-	TGCGCCAGCAGCTTGGGTAGCGGGAGAGATACGCAGTATTTT	CASSLGSGRDTQYF
TRBV2	TRBD2	TRBJ2-7	-	TGTGGATCAGCGGCCAGCGGGAGGAGCGAGCAGTACTTC	CGSAASGRSEQYF
TRBV6-1	-	TRBJ2-3	many	TGTGCCACCAAAAAGGAGGCCTACACAGATACGCAGTATTTT	CATKKEAYTDTQYF
TRBV20-1	-	TRBJ2-6	few	TGCAGTGCTAGACTTATCTCTGGGGCCAACGTCCTGACTTTC	CSARLISGANVLTF
TRBV7-2	TRBD2	TRBJ2-1	-	TGTGCCAGCAGCCTCCTAGCGGGAGGGCCGTACAATGAGCAGTTCTTC	CASSLLAGGPYNEQFF
TRBV2	-	TRBJ2-3	many	TGTGCCAGCAGTGAAACGGGGTCTAGCACAGATACGCAGTATTTT	CASSETGSSTDTQYF
TRBV6-1	-	TRBJ1-1	few	TGTGCCAGCAGTACCCTTTTGAGGGGAATGAACACTGAAGCTTTCTTT	CASSTLLRGMNTEAFF
TRBV7-9	TRBD1	TRBJ1-5	few	TGTGCCAGCAGCTCAACAGGGGAGAGACTTCAGCCCCAGCATTTT	CASSSTGERLQPQHF
TRBV6-6	-	TRBJ2-3	-	TGTGCCAGCAGTTACCGGTTTTCAGATACGCAGTATTTT	CASSYRFSDTQYF
TRBV6-1	-	TRBJ2-3	-	TGTGCCAGCACCTCCCGGGGTAGATCAGATACGCAGTATTTT	CASTSRGRSDTQYF